The clone carrying this T cell receptor beta chain was detected only once. The data originate from a study of shared T cell receptors in the human thymus. Trimming removed 2 bases from V and 8 bases from J, with 27 bases in between. Germline V lookup: CDR1 SQVTM, CDR2 ANQGSEA. This CDR3 is 18 amino acids long. Data came from immunoSEQ multiplex PCR; TCRdb stores just in-frame clones and leaves some out. The profile shows some 760,000 clones, 70% to 90% of them singletons. These same records also appear under a second study, on human thymus T cells. That work states: Seemingly biased V and J gene usage marked thymic and blood repertoires.

Material for sequencing was thymocytes. The chain couples TRBV29-1 to TRBJ1-4, with a tentative D call TRBD1 (5 bases). The TCR originated in a girl under three years old with a congenital heart defect. CDR3 coding DNA: TGCAGCGTTGAATTCGGTATTAAGGGGACTATGGGAGAGGAAAAACTGTTTTTT. Translation: CSVEFGIKGTMGEEKLFF. Based on the CDR3 plus reference TRBV29-1 and TRBJ1-4, the full variable domain is SAVISQKPSRDICQRGTSLTIQCQVDSQVTMMFWYRQQPGQSLTLIATANQGSEATYESGFVIDKFPISRPNLTFSTLTVSNMSPEDSSIYLCSVEFGIKGTMGEEKLFFGSGTQLSVL.